These 14 T cell receptor beta chains were sequenced from one sample in a study of CD8+CD57+ T cells in acquired aplastic anemia. According to the study, genomic DNA was the template for TCR beta VDJ and CDR3 profiling. TCRdb processed the reads anew with MiXCR; each CDR3 protein has one entry. The repertoire includes about 190,000 distinct CDR3 sequences, nearly 50% of them detected once, and 8% to 10% sits in the top ten. Sequencing was done on patients that had shown CD8+CD57+ cell expansion by flow cytometry. The sequenced sample was sorted CD4+, CD8+, or CD8+CD57+ T cells (not recorded which) from PBMCs. These receptors were obtained from a human donor with aplastic anemia.

The chain joins TRBV19 to TRBJ2-5; TRBD1 matches at 10 bases. Unmatched junction bases numbered 2, after V lost 10 bases and J lost 0 bases. Germline V gene data show CDR1 as LNHDA and CDR2 as SQIVND (reference sequence). The CDR3 sequence is 13 residues long. This chain's CDR3 is CATGTGDQETQYF. The CDR3 coding sequence is TGTGCCACAGGGACAGGGGACCAAGAGACCCAGTACTTC.

V gene TRBV19 combines with J gene TRBJ1-5, with D perhaps matching TRBD1 (5 bases). The germline V gene encodes CDR1 LNHDA and CDR2 SQIVND (reference sequence). V was cut by 3 bases and J by 6 bases, with 9 bases left in between. This CDR3 is built from 13 residues. Written as DNA, the CDR3 is TGTGCCAGTAGTATGCAGGGAGGTCAGCCCCAGCATTTT. Amino acid sequence: CASSMQGGQPQHF.

The chain has TRBV10-2 and TRBJ2-7; D is unresolved. V was shortened by 1 base and J by 0 bases, with 7 bases between the two germline ends. CDR3 size: 14 residues. The germline gives CDR1 WSHSY, CDR2 SAAADI. CDR3 sequence: CASSEYSSSYEQYF. The CDR3 bases are TGCGCCAGCAGTGAGTACAGCAGCTCCTACGAGCAGTACTTC.

Worth noting for this clonotype: Germline and junction disagree at one end, which may indicate a read error. The rearrangement uses TRBV7-7 and TRBJ2-7, with 8 positions matching TRBD2. The CDR3 is 13 amino acids. CDR1 is SSHAT and CDR2 is FNYEAQ in the germline V gene (reference sequence). DNA for the CDR3: TGTGCTAGCAGCTTAGGACTAGCAGCCGAGCAGTACTTC. Translation: CASSLGLAAEQYF.

The rearrangement links TRBV29-1 to TRBJ2-1; 13 bases agree with TRBD2. Losses at the gene ends were 7 bases for V and 8 bases for J; bases not matched to a gene: 11. CDR3 length: 15 amino acids. Germline V CDR1 and CDR2: SQVTM, ANQGSEA. CDR3 bases: TGCAGCGCCGCATCCGGGACTAGCGGGATTGATGAGCAGTTCTTC. Translated, it gives CSAASGTSGIDEQFF.

This clonotype was seen repeatedly, ten times or more. V and J are TRBV18 and TRBJ2-5, with TRBD1 matching over 8 bases. J was trimmed by 11 bases and V by 6 bases; bases with no gene match: 17. From germline, CDR1 is KGHSH and CDR2 LQKENI. This CDR3 is 15 amino acids long. CDR3 amino acids: CASSYQPGQATDQYF. CDR3 bases: TGTGCCAGCTCCTACCAGCCGGGACAGGCCACTGATCAGTACTTC.

In the case of this clonotype: The conserved closing phenylalanine or tryptophan is absent in this CDR3, likely reflecting a read error. This chain links TRBV29-1 with TRBJ2-2; D call uncertain. The CDR3 is 13 amino acids. Trimming cost V 3 bases and J 1 base, with 6 bases left between them. Germline V gene sequence: CDR1 SQVTM, CDR2 ANQGSEA. The CDR3 loop is CSVDRRNTGELFL. The DNA of the CDR3 is TGCAGCGTTGATCGCAGGAACACCGGGGAGCTGTTTCTT.

This clonotype was recorded at least ten times. This chain joins TRBV24-1 and TRBJ1-2, with 11 bases fitting TRBD1. The CDR3 has 19 amino acids. J gave up 0 bases and V 4 bases, and 12 bases lay outside the gene matches. Germline values: CDR1 KGHDR, CDR2 SFDVKD. CDR3 DNA sequence: TGTGCCACCAGTGAGTCCCCCGGGACAGGGGGTGCCACTAACTATGGCTACACCTTC. Residues: CATSESPGTGGATNYGYTF.

V and J are TRBV15 and TRBJ1-1; TRBD1 matches at 10 bases. CDR1 LNHNV and CDR2 YYDKDF come from the germline V gene (reference sequence). The CDR3 totals 16 residues. With 8 bases clipped from V and 3 bases from J, the junction kept 12 bases outside the gene matches. In DNA form, the CDR3 reads TGTGCCACCGGATCCACGCGGACAGGGGGGTACACTGAAGCTTTCTTT. Its translation: CATGSTRTGGYTEAFF. Complete variable domain (other parts from reference TRBV15 and TRBJ1-1): DAMVIQNPRYQVTQFGKPVTLSCSQTLNHNVMYWYQQKSSQAPKLLFHYYDKDFNNEADTPDNFQSRRPNTSFCFLDIRSPGLGDTAMYLCATGSTRTGGYTEAFFGQGTRLTVV.

This clonotype came up a few times. The chain joins TRBV6-1 to TRBJ1-6; maybe TRBD1 (6 bases). The CDR3 is 15 residues long. Germline lookup yields CDR1 MNHNS and CDR2 SASEGT. V gave up 5 bases and J gave up 6 bases, with 14 bases separating them. CDR3 in DNA: TGTGCCAGCAGTCCGAACGGGGGGCGTAATTCACCCCTCCACTTT. Its protein is CASSPNGGRNSPLHF.

This clonotype was counted ten times or more. The J gene is TRBJ1-1, the V gene TRBV11-3; D remains ambiguous. CDR1 and CDR2 (germline): SGHNT, YENEEA. There are 11 residues in the CDR3. Trimming cost V 8 bases and J 6 bases, with 10 bases left between them. The CDR3: CASGFVAEAFF. The CDR3 region has the DNA TGTGCCAGCGGTTTCGTCGCTGAAGCTTTCTTT.

The chain recombines TRBV20-1 with TRBJ1-1, with a weak D call TRBD1 (5 bases). The CDR3 is 12 amino acids. Germline V lookup: CDR1 DFQATT, CDR2 SNEGSKA (reference sequence). The V and J ends lost 0 bases and 11 bases respectively, with 13 bases between them. CDR3 protein: CSARDRGVVAFF. In DNA form, the CDR3 reads TGCAGTGCTAGAGATAGGGGCGTTGTCGCTTTCTTT.

This clonotype was detected only once. The V gene is TRBV20-1, the J gene TRBJ2-3; perhaps TRBD2 as D (5 bases). With 4 bases removed from V and 4 bases from J, the gap between germline ends came to 9 bases. Germline CDR1 reads DFQATT; CDR2 reads SNEGSKA (reference sequence). The CDR3 length is 12 residues. This CDR3 is CSATRGADTQYF. The CDR3 nucleotides are TGCAGTGCTACCCGGGGAGCAGATACGCAGTATTTT.

This clonotype appeared many times. The rearrangement uses TRBV20-1 and TRBJ2-7; D is unclear. V was cut by 3 bases and J by 5 bases, with 8 bases left in between. The germline V gene encodes CDR1 DFQATT and CDR2 SNEGSKA (reference sequence). This CDR3 contains 11 residues. The CDR3 DNA reads as TGCAGTGCTAGCGGGCTCCACGAGCAGTACTTC. Its protein product is CSASGLHEQYF.